Shown below are 28 T cell receptor beta chains from a single sample sequenced in a study of beta chain features in type 1 diabetes. The authors reverse transcribed all of the isolated RNA, so sequencing captured expressed TCRB transcripts. Sequencing was performed with immunoSEQ multiplex PCR; in TCRdb, only in-frame clones are kept and a portion is missing. The sample shows 200,000 to 300,000 clones, around 20% of them seen only once. The antigens for these receptors are not known. General study findings and limits: Among patients with Type 1 diabetes, TCRB CDR3s were moderately but significantly shorter in every one of the four CD4+ subsets.

Sequenced sample: naive CD4+ T cells from blood. Receptor source: a middle-aged woman with type 1 diabetes.

V gene TRBV5-1 combines with J gene TRBJ2-3; tentatively, D is TRBD2 (5 bases). CDR1 SGHRS and CDR2 YFSETQ come from the germline V gene. V lost 3 bases to trimming and J lost 6 bases, with 5 bases between them. CDR3 length: 11 residues. The CDR3 is CASSWEDTQYF. The CDR3 nucleotides read TGCGCCAGCAGCTGGGAGGATACGCAGTATTTT.

The chain is built from TRBV30 and TRBJ2-2; 11 nucleotides match TRBD2. Germline CDR1 reads GTSNPN; CDR2 reads SVGIG (reference sequence). Trimming took 3 bases from V and 4 from J; bases not matched to a gene: 10. The CDR3 spans 17 residues. In DNA, the CDR3 is TGTGCCTGGAGACTAGCGGGAGCAGGATGGGTCACCGGGGAGCTGTTTTTT. Its protein is CAWRLAGAGWVTGELFF.

The CDR3 spells CAWSPGGAWDTQYF. The CDR3 DNA is TGTGCCTGGAGTCCGGGGGGGGCTTGGGATACGCAGTATTTT. This rearrangement joins TRBV30 to TRBJ2-3; 8 bases map to TRBD2. CDR1 and CDR2 (germline): GTSNPN, SVGIG (reference sequence). The CDR3 runs to 14 residues. V lost 2 bases to trimming and J lost 6 bases; unmatched junction nucleotides: 7.

A few counts support this clone. This chain joins TRBV7-9 and TRBJ1-1, with D uncertain. Germline assignment: CDR1 SEHNR and CDR2 FQNEAQ (reference sequence). The CDR3 contains 13 residues. With 2 bases removed from V and 0 bases from J, the gap between germline ends came to 4 bases. CDR3 in amino acids: CASSLSVNTEAFF. CDR3 bases: TGTGCCAGCAGCTTATCAGTGAACACTGAAGCTTTCTTT.

The rearrangement uses TRBV19 and TRBJ2-2, with D possibly being TRBD1 (5 bases). The V gene's germline CDR1 is LNHDA and CDR2 SQIVND (reference sequence). The CDR3 contains 14 residues. V gave up 5 bases and J gave up 1 base, with 8 bases separating them. CDR3: CASSSRENTGELFF. The CDR3 nucleotides are TGTGCCAGTAGTTCCAGGGAGAACACCGGGGAGCTGTTTTTT.

The rearrangement uses TRBV2 and TRBJ1-1; D is ambiguous. CDR1 is SNHLY and CDR2 is FYNNEI in the germline V gene. CDR3 size: 14 residues. The V end was cut by 3 bases, the J end by 1 base, with 9 bases between. CDR3 in amino acids: CASSERGGNTEAFF. CDR3 DNA: TGTGCCAGCAGTGAGCGGGGAGGGAACACTGAAGCTTTCTTT.

The chain recombines TRBV30 with TRBJ2-5; D gene unclear. The CDR3 loop spans 12 amino acids. Trimming stripped 5 bases from V and 0 bases from J, with 7 bases between. The germline CDR1 and CDR2 sequences are GTSNPN and SVGIG (reference sequence). The CDR3 is CAWATHQETQYF. In DNA form, the CDR3 reads TGTGCCTGGGCCACTCACCAAGAGACCCAGTACTTC.

The rearrangement uses TRBV9 and TRBJ2-3; D is uncertain. Looked up from germline, CDR1 is SGDLS and CDR2 is YYNGEE. Trimming cost V 0 bases and J 2 bases, with 7 bases left between them. This CDR3 is built from 14 residues. The CDR3 DNA reads TGTGCCAGCAGCGTAGTCGCGGACACAGATACGCAGTATTTT. Translated, it gives CASSVVADTDTQYF.

In its sample, this clone was seen a few times. The V and J genes are TRBV7-2 and TRBJ1-2; no reliable D call. Germline V gene sequence: CDR1 SGHTA, CDR2 FQGNSA. This CDR3 is built from 13 residues. Trimming stripped 5 bases from V and 8 bases from J, with 15 bases between. DNA of the CDR3: TGTGCCAGCAGCCCCGTAGCGGGCGGCGGCTACACCTTC. It encodes CASSPVAGGGYTF.

The gene calls are TRBV10-3 and TRBJ1-5; the match to TRBD1 covers 10 bases. From germline, CDR1 is ENHRY and CDR2 SYGVKD. Trimming took 4 bases from V and 5 from J; bases not matched to a gene: 2. CDR3 length equals 14 residues. CDR3 protein: CAISGTGGDQPQHF. CDR3 DNA sequence: TGTGCCATCAGTGGGACAGGGGGGGATCAGCCCCAGCATTTT.

The genes are TRBV10-3 and TRBJ2-1, with D possibly TRBD2 on 6 matching bases. V was clipped by 9 bases and J by 3 bases, with 12 bases between them. The CDR3 has 13 amino acids. Germline CDR1 is ENHRY and CDR2 is SYGVKD. The CDR3 nucleotides are TGTGCCATTGGGCGGGGTGACTACAATGAGCAGTTCTTC. It codes for CAIGRGDYNEQFF.

The genes are TRBV6-6 and TRBJ2-1; maybe TRBD2 (6 bases). The CDR3 extends over 16 amino acids. Germline loops: CDR1 MNHNY, CDR2 SVGAGI (reference sequence). V dropped 2 bases and J dropped 0 bases, with 11 bases sitting between them. The CDR3 DNA is TGTGCCAGCAGTTACGGAGGCGGGGCCTCCTACAATGAGCAGTTCTTC. It translates to CASSYGGGASYNEQFF.

This clone was seen a handful of times. The same CDR3 can be traced to other DNA sequences in this sample. In DNA, the CDR3 is TGTGCCTGGAGTGTATCGGGAGGTCGGACTGAAGCTTTCTTT. Its protein product is CAWSVSGGRTEAFF. The chain couples TRBV30 to TRBJ1-1; no reliable D call. There are 14 residues in the CDR3. Between the trimmed V and J ends, which lost 0 bases and 5 bases, there was a span of 13 bases. Germline V lookup: CDR1 GTSNPN, CDR2 SVGIG (reference sequence).

This clone was observed a handful of times. The V call is TRBV30, the J call TRBJ2-2; 12 bases align to TRBD2. After removal of 2 bases from V and 6 bases from J, the junction contained 7 bases not matched to a gene. CDR3 length equals 16 residues. Germline CDR1 GTSNPN, CDR2 SVGIG (reference sequence). CDR3 loop: CAWSPSPSGRAGELFF. The CDR3 DNA reads TGTGCCTGGAGTCCATCTCCTAGCGGGAGGGCCGGGGAGCTGTTTTTT.

This clone was found a few times. The chain is built from TRBV27 and TRBJ2-1; weak D call: TRBD2 (7 bases). The CDR3 runs to 16 residues. In germline, CDR1 is MNHEY, CDR2 SMNVEV (reference sequence). Trimming removed 2 bases from V and 8 bases from J, with 19 bases in between. The CDR3 protein is CASSLIRGAIKDEQFF. CDR3 sequence (DNA): TGTGCCAGCAGTTTAATCCGGGGGGCCATTAAGGATGAGCAGTTCTTC.

The chain uses TRBV4-3 and TRBJ2-1, with D maybe TRBD2 (6 bases). Trimming pared 3 bases from V and 5 bases from J, leaving 14 bases between. CDR1 is LGHNA, CDR2 YSLEER, per germline. CDR3 length: 15 residues. CDR3 nucleotide sequence: TGCGCCAGCAGCCATCAGCGGGTGGTAAACAATGAGCAGTTCTTC. It codes for CASSHQRVVNNEQFF.

This clone was found a few times. The chain couples TRBV29-1 to TRBJ1-2; D unresolved. CDR3 length equals 12 residues. Germline-derived CDR1 and CDR2 are SQVTM and ANQGSEA. V was clipped by 6 bases and J by 3 bases, with 11 bases between them. CDR3 loop: CSVRDSDYGYTF. The CDR3 region has the DNA TGCAGCGTCAGAGACTCGGACTATGGCTACACCTTC.

This chain uses TRBV2 with TRBJ1-6, with 9 bases lining up with TRBD1. This CDR3 is built from 16 residues. Per the germline V gene, CDR1 is SNHLY and CDR2 is FYNNEI. The J segment lost 4 bases and the V segment lost 7 bases, leaving 8 bases of the junction unmatched. CDR3 loop: CASKDRGISYNSPLHF. The DNA for the CDR3 is TGTGCCAGCAAGGACAGGGGCATCTCTTATAATTCACCCCTCCACTTT.

This clone has only a few counts. Different DNA sequences within this sample yield the same CDR3. CDR3 region: CASSLDFPNTEAFF. CDR3 DNA: TGCGCCAGCAGCTTGGACTTTCCAAACACTGAAGCTTTCTTT. The chain couples TRBV5-1 to TRBJ1-1, with D hard to call. Germline V gene data show CDR1 as SGHRS and CDR2 as YFSETQ. V was pared by 0 bases and J by 2 bases, with 8 bases between. The CDR3 runs 14 residues.

The table lists this clone with a few counts. The chain employs TRBV4-2 and TRBJ1-4, with D uncertain. The CDR3 consists of 15 residues. Germline V gene sequence: CDR1 LGHNA, CDR2 YNFKEQ. Between the trimmed V and J ends, which lost 4 bases and 4 bases, there was a span of 13 bases. The CDR3 here is CASSPVPEFNEKLFF. DNA of the CDR3: TGTGCCAGCAGCCCAGTCCCGGAGTTTAATGAAAAACTGTTTTTT.

V gene TRBV19 combines with J gene TRBJ1-1; 7 nucleotides line up with TRBD1. The CDR3 is 15 residues long. V dropped 3 bases and J dropped 5; count of bases not matched to a gene: 9. Germline lookup yields CDR1 LNHDA and CDR2 SQIVND (reference sequence). For the CDR3, the DNA is TGTGCCAGTAGTATGGGCGGACAGGCAAGGACTGAAGCTTTCTTT. Translation gives CASSMGGQARTEAFF.

This rearrangement joins TRBV9 to TRBJ2-2; TRBD1 aligns across 10 bases. This CDR3 has 18 residues. The V segment lost 4 bases and the J segment 6 bases; nucleotides outside the gene matches: 15. CDR1 and CDR2 (germline): SGDLS, YYNGEE. CDR3 protein: CASSPNPWDRGSAGELFF. CDR3 sequence (DNA): TGTGCCAGCAGCCCAAATCCCTGGGACAGGGGATCGGCCGGGGAGCTGTTTTTT.

This clone turned up a few times. The chain recombines TRBV5-1 with TRBJ2-5; the D gene is possibly TRBD2 (6 bases). Germline CDR1 reads SGHRS; CDR2 reads YFSETQ. Trimming stripped 0 bases from V and 4 bases from J, with 10 bases between. This CDR3 contains 14 residues. The CDR3 loop reads CASSLERGGETQYF. DNA of the CDR3: TGCGCCAGCAGCTTGGAAAGGGGAGGAGAGACCCAGTACTTC. Full variable domain (remainder filled in from reference TRBV5-1 and TRBJ2-5): KAGVTQTPRYLIKTRGQQVTLSCSPISGHRSVSWYQQTPGQGLQFLFEYFSETQRNKGNFPGRFSGRQFSNSRSEMNVSTLELGDSALYLCASSLERGGETQYFGPGTRLLVL.

This clone was observed a handful of times. V is TRBV20-1 and J is TRBJ1-2; D unresolved. With 2 bases removed from V and 8 bases from J, the gap between germline ends came to 9 bases. The germline gives CDR1 DFQATT, CDR2 SNEGSKA (reference sequence). The CDR3 has 11 amino acids. This chain's CDR3 is CSARSSEGYTF. Here the CDR3 DNA reads TGCAGTGCTAGATCCAGCGAAGGCTACACCTTC.

The V and J genes are TRBV7-9 and TRBJ1-5; D is ambiguous. CDR1 is SEHNR, CDR2 FQNEAQ, per germline (reference sequence). This CDR3 has 12 residues. Between the trimmed V and J ends, which lost 8 bases and 1 base, there was a span of 6 bases. Here the CDR3 DNA reads TGTGCCAGCGGCAGGAGCAATCAGCCCCAGCATTTT. It specifies CASGRSNQPQHF.

The chain is built from TRBV15 and TRBJ2-1; unclear D gene. This CDR3 has 17 residues. V was clipped by 0 bases and J by 4 bases, with 16 bases between them. In germline, CDR1 is LNHNV, CDR2 YYDKDF (reference sequence). CDR3 DNA: TGTGCCACCAGCAGAGATTACCCCTCTGGCGGTTACAATGAGCAGTTCTTC. Amino acid sequence: CATSRDYPSGGYNEQFF. Together with reference TRBV15 and TRBJ2-1, the CDR3 gives the full variable domain: DAMVIQNPRYQVTQFGKPVTLSCSQTLNHNVMYWYQQKSSQAPKLLFHYYDKDFNNEADTPDNFQSRRPNTSFCFLDIRSPGLGDTAMYLCATSRDYPSGGYNEQFFGPGTRLTVL.

This clone has a handful of counts. As DNA, the CDR3 is TGCGCCAGCAGCTTCCAGGGTGGTACTGTAAATGAGCAGTTCTTC. Amino acids: CASSFQGGTVNEQFF. The chain employs TRBV5-1 and TRBJ2-1, with D possibly matching TRBD1 (5 bases). V was clipped by 2 bases and J by 7 bases, with 16 bases between them. Germline V gives CDR1 SGHRS, CDR2 YFSETQ. The CDR3 runs 15 residues. Variable domain in full (rest from reference TRBV5-1 and TRBJ2-1): KAGVTQTPRYLIKTRGQQVTLSCSPISGHRSVSWYQQTPGQGLQFLFEYFSETQRNKGNFPGRFSGRQFSNSRSEMNVSTLELGDSALYLCASSFQGGTVNEQFFGPGTRLTVL.

V is TRBV18 and J is TRBJ2-1; 8 bases agree with TRBD1. V lost 8 bases and J lost 5; bases outside the gene matches: 8. CDR1 and CDR2 (germline): KGHSH, LQKENI. The length of the CDR3 is 14 residues. The CDR3 DNA is TGTGCCAGCATGACAGGGGCGTTCGACAATGAGCAGTTCTTC. Translating it yields CASMTGAFDNEQFF.